Shown below are 5 T cell receptor beta chains from a single sample sequenced in a study of T-cell reconstitution after alpha-beta-depleted transplantation in children. Unique molecular identifiers tagged the TCRbeta library. Each CDR3 protein gets one entry after TCRdb re-called the PCR reads with MiXCR. Here the sample spans 150,000 to 200,000 distinct CDR3 sequences, less than 8% being singletons. Sequenced material: PBMCs from the stem cell graft donor, taken from the stem cell graft. Every receptor here comes from a human donor who donated a stem cell graft to a child with Wiskott-Aldrich syndrome.

This clonotype was observed at least ten times. The chain couples TRBV7-2 to TRBJ2-1, with TRBD2 matching over 12 bases. Trimming removed 1 base from V and 4 bases from J; junction bases left unmatched: 5. Germline V CDR1 and CDR2: SGHTA, FQGNSA. This CDR3 is 17 amino acids long. CDR3 nucleotides: TGTGCCAGCAGCTTAGGTCAACTAGCGGGGGGTTACAATGAGCAGTTCTTC. It specifies CASSLGQLAGGYNEQFF.

This clonotype was counted ten times or more. CDR3 nucleotide sequence: TGCAGTGCTCATCTAGCGGGAGTAGCAGATACGCAGTATTTT. This codes for CSAHLAGVADTQYF. This chain uses TRBV20-1 with TRBJ2-3; TRBD2 aligns across 10 bases. The germline V gene has CDR1 DFQATT and CDR2 SNEGSKA (reference sequence). Trimming cost V 5 bases and J 4 bases; bases outside gene matches: 6. The CDR3 covers 14 residues.

This clonotype has a count of ten or more. The chain has TRBV7-2 and TRBJ2-3; D is uncertain. CDR3 length: 14 amino acids. Trimming took 1 base from V and 6 from J, leaving 11 bases between them. Germline CDR1 and CDR2: SGHTA and FQGNSA. Here the CDR3 reads CASSLGTPKDTQYF. In DNA form, the CDR3 reads TGTGCCAGCAGCTTAGGGACCCCAAAGGATACGCAGTATTTT.

This clonotype was recorded at least ten times. This chain connects TRBV7-9 to TRBJ1-1; no clear D. Germline V gives CDR1 SEHNR, CDR2 FQNEAQ (reference sequence). The CDR3 spans 11 residues. V gave up 6 bases and J gave up 2 bases, with 4 bases separating them. The CDR3 spells CASRENTEAFF. CDR3 nucleotides: TGTGCCAGCAGAGAAAACACTGAAGCTTTCTTT.

The sample holds many counts of this clonotype. This rearrangement joins TRBV6-1 to TRBJ2-3; D is undetermined. The CDR3 extends over 13 amino acids. The germline V gene has CDR1 MNHNS and CDR2 SASEGT. V was cut by 7 bases and J by 4 bases, with 12 bases left in between. The chain's CDR3 is CASTAPGADTQYF. DNA of the CDR3: TGTGCCAGCACGGCACCTGGGGCAGATACGCAGTATTTT.